This passage covers 5 T cell receptor beta chains from one sample sequenced in a study of cytomegalovirus exposure and HLA in healthy donors. 60 Vbeta and 13 Jbeta primers were used in PCR. Only in-frame clones appear in the TCRdb table, and some are missing; sequencing was by immunoSEQ multiplex PCR. The data hold 150,000 to 250,000 clones, with roughly 85% observed a single time. Source material: PBMCs. The receptors were gathered from a woman aged 30 to 39 in good health and CMV-seropositive.

The chain joins TRBV15 to TRBJ2-7; 9 bases are a match to TRBD1. The CDR3 runs to 15 residues. CDR1 is LNHNV and CDR2 is YYDKDF in the germline V gene (reference sequence). V lost 5 bases to trimming and J lost 5 bases; unmatched junction nucleotides: 10. Written as DNA, the CDR3 is TGTGCCACCAGCCCGACCGGGACAGGGCAACACGAGCAGTACTTC. This gives the protein CATSPTGTGQHEQYF.

The genes are TRBV30 and TRBJ1-3; no reliable D call. The V end was cut by 7 bases, the J end by 4 bases, with 11 bases between. There are 12 residues in the CDR3. CDR1 is GTSNPN, CDR2 SVGIG, per germline (reference sequence). Written as DNA, the CDR3 is TGTGCCTTGGACCCGGGAGGAAACACCATATATTTT. It codes for CALDPGGNTIYF.

The gene calls are TRBV5-1 and TRBJ2-6; no clear D gene. Germline V gene lookup returns CDR1 SGHRS and CDR2 YFSETQ. V lost 3 bases, J lost 0 bases, and 10 bases lay in between. This CDR3 is built from 16 residues. CDR3 sequence (DNA): TGCGCCAGCAGCTCACTTATTTACTCTGGGGCCAACGTCCTGACTTTC. Residues: CASSSLIYSGANVLTF.

The rearrangement joins TRBV6-5 to TRBJ1-1; D is ambiguous. V dropped 1 base and J dropped 0 bases, with 3 bases sitting between them. CDR3 size: 13 residues. Germline-derived CDR1 and CDR2 are MNHEY and SVGAGI. CDR3 loop: CASSYFVNTEAFF. The DNA for the CDR3 is TGTGCCAGCAGTTACTTCGTGAACACTGAAGCTTTCTTT.

The chain joins TRBV11-2 to TRBJ2-7; D not resolved. Trimming removed 1 base at V and 3 bases at J, with 7 bases between. The CDR3 covers 13 residues. Germline V CDR1 and CDR2: SGHAT, FQNNGV. The CDR3 reads CASSLGADYEQYF. In DNA, the CDR3 is TGTGCCAGCAGCTTAGGGGCCGACTACGAGCAGTACTTC.